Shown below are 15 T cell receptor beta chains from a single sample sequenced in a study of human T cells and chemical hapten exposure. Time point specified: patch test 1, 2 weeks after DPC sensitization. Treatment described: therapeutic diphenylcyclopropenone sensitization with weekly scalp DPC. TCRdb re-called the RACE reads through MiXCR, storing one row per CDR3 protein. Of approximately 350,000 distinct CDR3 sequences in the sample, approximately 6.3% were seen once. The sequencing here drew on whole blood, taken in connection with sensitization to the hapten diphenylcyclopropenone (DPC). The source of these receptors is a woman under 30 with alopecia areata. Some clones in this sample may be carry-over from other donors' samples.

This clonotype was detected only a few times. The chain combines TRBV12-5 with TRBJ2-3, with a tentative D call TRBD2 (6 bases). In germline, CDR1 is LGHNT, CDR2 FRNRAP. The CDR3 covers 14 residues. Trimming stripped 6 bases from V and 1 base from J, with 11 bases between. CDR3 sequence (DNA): TGTGCTAGTGGCAGGGACTTACGCACAGATACGCAGTATTTT. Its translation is CASGRDLRTDTQYF.

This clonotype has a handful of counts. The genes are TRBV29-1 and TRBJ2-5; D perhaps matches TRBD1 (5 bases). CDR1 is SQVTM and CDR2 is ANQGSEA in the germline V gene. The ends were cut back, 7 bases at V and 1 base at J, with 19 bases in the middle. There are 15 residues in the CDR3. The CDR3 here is CSANRMAGIQETQYF. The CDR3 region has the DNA TGCAGCGCCAATCGCATGGCAGGGATCCAAGAGACCCAGTACTTC.

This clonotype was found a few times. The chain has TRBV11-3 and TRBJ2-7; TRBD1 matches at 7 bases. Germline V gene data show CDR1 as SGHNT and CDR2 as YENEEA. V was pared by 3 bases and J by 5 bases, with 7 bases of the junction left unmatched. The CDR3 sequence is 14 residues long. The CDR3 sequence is CASSLTGMYHEQYF. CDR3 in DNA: TGTGCCAGCAGCTTGACAGGGATGTACCACGAGCAGTACTTC.

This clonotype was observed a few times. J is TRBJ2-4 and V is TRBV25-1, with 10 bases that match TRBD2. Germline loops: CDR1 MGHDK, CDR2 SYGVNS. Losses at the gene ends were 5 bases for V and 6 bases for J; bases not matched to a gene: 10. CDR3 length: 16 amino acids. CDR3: CASSPPSGGGRNIQYF. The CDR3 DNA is TGTGCCAGCAGTCCTCCTAGCGGGGGAGGGAGAAACATTCAGTACTTC.

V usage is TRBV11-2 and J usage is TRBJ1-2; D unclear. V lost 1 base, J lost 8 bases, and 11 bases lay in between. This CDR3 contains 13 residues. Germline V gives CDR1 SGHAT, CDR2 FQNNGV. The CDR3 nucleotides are TGTGCCAGCAGCTTAGCCCCGACTGGGGGCTACACCTTC. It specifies CASSLAPTGGYTF.

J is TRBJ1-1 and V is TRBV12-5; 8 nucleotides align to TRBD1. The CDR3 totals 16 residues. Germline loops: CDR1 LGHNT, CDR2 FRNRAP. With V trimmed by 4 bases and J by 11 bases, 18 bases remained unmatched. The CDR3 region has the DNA TGTGCTAGTGGTTCCTTCTACCGGGACAGGAGACTGGATGCTTTCTTT. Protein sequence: CASGSFYRDRRLDAFF.

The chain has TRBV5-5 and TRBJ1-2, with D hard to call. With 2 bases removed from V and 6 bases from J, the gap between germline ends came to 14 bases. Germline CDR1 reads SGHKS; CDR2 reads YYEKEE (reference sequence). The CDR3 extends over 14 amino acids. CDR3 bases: TGTGCCAGCAGCTTTAGTGGGAATGTAGATGGCTACACCTTC. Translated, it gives CASSFSGNVDGYTF.

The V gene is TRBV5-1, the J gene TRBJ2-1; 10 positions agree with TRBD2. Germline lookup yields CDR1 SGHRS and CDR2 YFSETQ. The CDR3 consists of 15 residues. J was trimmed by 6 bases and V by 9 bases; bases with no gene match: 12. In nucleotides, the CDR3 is TGCGCCACCGCCTTAGCGGGGGGCTCCCTCAATGAGCAGTTCTTC. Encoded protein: CATALAGGSLNEQFF.

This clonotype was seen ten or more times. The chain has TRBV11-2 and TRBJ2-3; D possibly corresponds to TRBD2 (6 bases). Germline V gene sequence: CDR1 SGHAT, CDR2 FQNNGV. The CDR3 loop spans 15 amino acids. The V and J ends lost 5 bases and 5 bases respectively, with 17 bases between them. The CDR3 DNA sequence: TGTGCCAGCAGCCTAAGAAGGACTAACGGAGATACGCAGTATTTT. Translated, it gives CASSLRRTNGDTQYF.

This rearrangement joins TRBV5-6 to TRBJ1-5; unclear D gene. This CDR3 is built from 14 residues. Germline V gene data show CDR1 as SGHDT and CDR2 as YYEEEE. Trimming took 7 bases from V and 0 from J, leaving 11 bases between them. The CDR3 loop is CASRTLASNQPQHF. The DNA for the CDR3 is TGTGCCAGCCGGACTCTCGCTAGCAATCAGCCCCAGCATTTT. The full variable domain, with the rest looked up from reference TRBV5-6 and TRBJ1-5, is DAGVTQSPTHLIKTRGQQVTLRCSPKSGHDTVSWYQQALGQGPQFIFQYYEEEERQRGNFPDRFSGHQFPNYSSELNVNALLLGDSALYLCASRTLASNQPQHFGDGTRLSIL.

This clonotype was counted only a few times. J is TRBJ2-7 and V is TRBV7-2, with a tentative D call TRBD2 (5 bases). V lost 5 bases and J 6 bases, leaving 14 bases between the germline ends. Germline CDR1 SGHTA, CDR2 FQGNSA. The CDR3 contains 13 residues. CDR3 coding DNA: TGTGCCAGCAGCCGAATTTGGAGCGGCGAGCAGTACTTC. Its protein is CASSRIWSGEQYF.

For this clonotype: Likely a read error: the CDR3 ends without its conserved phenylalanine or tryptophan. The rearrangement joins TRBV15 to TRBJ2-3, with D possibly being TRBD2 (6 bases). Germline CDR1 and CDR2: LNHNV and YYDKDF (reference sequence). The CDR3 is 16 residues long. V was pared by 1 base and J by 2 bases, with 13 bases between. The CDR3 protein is CATSRGGDLSTDTQYL. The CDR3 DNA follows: TGTGCCACCAGCAGAGGCGGGGATCTTTCCACAGATACGCAGTATTTG.

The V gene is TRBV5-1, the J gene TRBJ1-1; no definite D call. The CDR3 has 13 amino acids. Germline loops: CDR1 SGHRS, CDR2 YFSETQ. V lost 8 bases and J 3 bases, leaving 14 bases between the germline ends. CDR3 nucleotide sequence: TGCGCCAGAGGGTCTGTCGGGGACACTGAAGCTTTCTTT. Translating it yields CARGSVGDTEAFF.

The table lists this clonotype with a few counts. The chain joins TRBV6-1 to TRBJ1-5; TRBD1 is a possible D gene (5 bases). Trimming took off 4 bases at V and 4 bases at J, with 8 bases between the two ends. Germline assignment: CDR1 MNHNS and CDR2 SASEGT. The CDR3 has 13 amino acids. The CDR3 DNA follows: TGTGCCAGCAGTGGACAGTGGAATCAGCCCCAGCATTTT. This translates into CASSGQWNQPQHF.

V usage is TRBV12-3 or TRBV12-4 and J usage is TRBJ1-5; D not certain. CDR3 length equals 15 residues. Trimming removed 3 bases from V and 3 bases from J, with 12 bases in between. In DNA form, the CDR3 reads TGTGCCAGCAGTTTTAATATGCAGGCCAATCAGCCCCAGCATTTT. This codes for CASSFNMQANQPQHF.